What follows describes a single T cell receptor beta chain. This record belongs to a study of CD8+ T cells in alopecia areata. The authors extracted RNA and reverse transcribed it into cDNA as the sequencing template. Assay used: immunoSEQ multiplex PCR; TCRdb lists only in-frame clones, some missing. The sample comprises about 220,000 clones, under 60% of which are singletons, and 1.6% rests with the top ten. J lost 7 bases, V lost 3 bases, and 9 bases had no gene match. This CDR3 is 14 amino acids long. CDR1 is SQVTM and CDR2 is ANQGSEA in the germline V gene. Treatment described: oral pan-JAK inhibitor, 5-10 mg twice daily.

The TCR comes from a human donor with alopecia areata. The chain recombines TRBV29-1 with TRBJ1-2; TRBD1 aligns across 9 bases. The source material was CD4+ T cells sorted from blood, sampled at week 4, from a patient treated with tofacitinib. The CDR3 reads CSVDEPGQGSGYTF. CDR3 nucleotides: TGCAGCGTTGACGAGCCGGGACAGGGTAGTGGCTACACCTTC.